The present T cell receptor (beta chain) was sequenced within a study of blood T cell repertoires in COVID-19. About the research overall: Material from acute and convalescent COVID-19 was sourced from the United States, Italy and Spain. The analysed material was cDNA or gDNA that came from T cells, B-cell-depleted T cells, or PBMCs.

Seattle patients were enrolled during active infection and followed longitudinally. The CDR3 spans 14 residues. Germline V gene sequence: CDR1 LGHDT, CDR2 YNNKEL (reference sequence). V dropped 0 bases and J dropped 5 bases, with 10 bases sitting between them. Per the study methods: Estimates of nucleated cell counts were drawn from the amplification of reference gene primers. TCRdb keeps only in-frame clones here, not all; method: immunoSEQ multiplex PCR. V and J calls and clone size are as listed in that table; D and trimming were resolved from the DNA. The data contain under 200,000 clones, about 81% of them singletons.

Sample: peripheral blood. The receptor's source is a woman aged 55 to 70 with COVID-19, enrolled during active disease. This chain joins TRBV3-1 (or the pseudogene TRBV3-2) and TRBJ1-2; D remains ambiguous. CDR3 sequence: CASSQDLRVYGYTF. For the CDR3, the DNA is TGTGCCAGCAGCCAAGATTTGCGAGTTTATGGCTACACCTTC.